This T cell receptor beta chain emerged from a study of cytomegalovirus exposure and HLA in healthy donors. CDR1 SEHNR and CDR2 FQNEAQ come from the germline V gene (reference sequence). This CDR3 is built from 14 residues. V lost 4 bases and J lost 8, with 17 bases in between. The PCR was carried out with 60 Vbeta primers and 13 Jbeta primers. Libraries were prepared by immunoSEQ multiplex PCR; TCRdb keeps only in-frame clonotypes and omits some of them. The sample yields around 130,000 clones, almost 85% seen once. The receptor was derived from a woman aged 18 to 35 in good health and CMV-seronegative. The gene calls are TRBV7-9 and TRBJ1-2; D may be TRBD1 (5 bases). Sequencing used PBMCs. The CDR3: CASSSPAGSLGYTF. The CDR3 DNA is TGTGCCAGCAGCTCACCGGCAGGGTCCCTCGGCTACACCTTC.